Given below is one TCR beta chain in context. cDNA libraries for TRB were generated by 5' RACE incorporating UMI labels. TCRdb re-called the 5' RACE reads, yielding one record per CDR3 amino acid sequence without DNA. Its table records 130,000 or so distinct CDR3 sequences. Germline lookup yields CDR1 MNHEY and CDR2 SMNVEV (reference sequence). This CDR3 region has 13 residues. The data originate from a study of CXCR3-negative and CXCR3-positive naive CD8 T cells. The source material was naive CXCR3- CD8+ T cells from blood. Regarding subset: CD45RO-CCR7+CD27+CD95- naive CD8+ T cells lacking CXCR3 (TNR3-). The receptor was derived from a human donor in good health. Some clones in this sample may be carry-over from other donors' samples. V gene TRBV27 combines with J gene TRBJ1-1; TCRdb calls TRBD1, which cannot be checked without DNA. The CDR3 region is CASSPDRDTEAFF.